This T cell receptor (beta chain) originates from a study of blood T cell repertoires in COVID-19. The protocol was immunoSEQ multiplex PCR, while the TCRdb copy is restricted to in-frame clones and leaves out a portion. In the table there are hundreds of thousands of clones, roughly 90% of which are singletons. The CDR3 consists of 13 residues. CDR1 and CDR2 from the germline V gene are SGHNT and YYREEE (reference sequence). Trimming took 1 base from V and 3 from J, leaving 7 bases between them. Sequencing was performed on PBMCs or T cells enriched from blood (not recorded which). The sequence was obtained from a woman under 30 who had been exposed to COVID-19. This rearrangement joins TRBV5-4 to TRBJ1-1, with no clear D. CDR3 amino acids: CASSLWRDTEAFF. CDR3 DNA sequence: TGTGCCAGCAGCTTGTGGAGGGACACTGAAGCTTTCTTT.